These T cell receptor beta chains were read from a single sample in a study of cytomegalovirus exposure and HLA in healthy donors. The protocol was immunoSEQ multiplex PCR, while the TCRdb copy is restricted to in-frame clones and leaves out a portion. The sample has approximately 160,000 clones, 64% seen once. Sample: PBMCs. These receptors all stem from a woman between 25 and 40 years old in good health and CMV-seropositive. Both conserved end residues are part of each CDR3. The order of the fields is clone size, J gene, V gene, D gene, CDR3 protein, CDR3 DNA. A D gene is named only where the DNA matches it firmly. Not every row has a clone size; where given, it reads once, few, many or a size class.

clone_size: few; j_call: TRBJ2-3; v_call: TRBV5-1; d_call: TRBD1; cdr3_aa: CASRWDRGNTQYF; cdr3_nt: TGCGCCAGCAGGTGGGACAGGGGAAATACGCAGTATTTT
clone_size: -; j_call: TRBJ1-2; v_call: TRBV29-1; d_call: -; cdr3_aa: CSVEGTAYGYTF; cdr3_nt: TGCAGCGTTGAAGGGACAGCCTATGGCTACACCTTC
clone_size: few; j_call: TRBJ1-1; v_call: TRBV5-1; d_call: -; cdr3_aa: CASRLRQENTEAFF; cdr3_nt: TGCGCCAGCAGATTGCGGCAGGAGAACACTGAAGCTTTCTTT
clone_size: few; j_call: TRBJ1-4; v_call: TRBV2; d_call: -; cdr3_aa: CASSVPSTGGEKLFF; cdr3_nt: TGTGCCAGCAGTGTCCCTTCGACAGGTGGGGAAAAACTGTTTTTT
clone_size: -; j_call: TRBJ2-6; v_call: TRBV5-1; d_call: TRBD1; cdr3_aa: CASALRQGAVSGANVLTF; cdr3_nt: TGCGCCAGCGCCTTAAGACAGGGGGCTGTTTCTGGGGCCAACGTCCTGACTTTC
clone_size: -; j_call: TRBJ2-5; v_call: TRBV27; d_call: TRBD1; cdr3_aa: CASYPGGTGGLKTQYF; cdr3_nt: TGTGCCAGCTACCCCGGGGGCACAGGGGGCCTAAAGACCCAGTACTTC
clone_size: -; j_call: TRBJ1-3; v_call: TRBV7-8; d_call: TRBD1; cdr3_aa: CASSSQGQYSGNTIYF; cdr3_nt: TGTGCCAGCAGCTCCCAGGGACAGTACTCTGGAAACACCATATATTTT
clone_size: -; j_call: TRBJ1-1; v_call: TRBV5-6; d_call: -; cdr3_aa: CASSARDTTYEAFF; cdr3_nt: TGTGCCAGCAGCGCCCGGGACACGACTTATGAAGCTTTCTTT
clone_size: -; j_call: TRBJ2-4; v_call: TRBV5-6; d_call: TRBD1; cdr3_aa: CASSYPGTGGVIQYF; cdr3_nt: TGTGCCAGCAGCTATCCCGGGACAGGGGGCGTCATTCAGTACTTC
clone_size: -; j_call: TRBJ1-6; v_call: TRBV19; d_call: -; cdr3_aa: CASNQGWGSPLHF; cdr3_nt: TGTGCCAGTAATCAGGGGTGGGGGTCACCCCTCCACTTT
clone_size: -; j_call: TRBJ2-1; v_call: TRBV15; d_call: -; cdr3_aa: CATSNNNQDEQFF; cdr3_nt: TGTGCCACCAGCAATAACAATCAGGATGAGCAGTTCTTC
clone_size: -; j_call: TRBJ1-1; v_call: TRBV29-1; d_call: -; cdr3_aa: CSVVRFPRPATWGVTEAFF; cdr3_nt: TGCAGCGTTGTAAGGTTCCCCCGCCCCGCGACTTGGGGAGTCACTGAAGCTTTCTTT
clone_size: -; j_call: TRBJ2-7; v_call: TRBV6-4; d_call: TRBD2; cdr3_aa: CASSVDSGTYEQYF; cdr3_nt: TGTGCCAGCAGTGTAGATAGCGGGACCTACGAGCAGTACTTC
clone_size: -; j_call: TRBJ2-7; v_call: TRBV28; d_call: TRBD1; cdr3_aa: CASSLLGQGSEQYF; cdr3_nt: TGTGCCAGCAGTTTATTGGGACAGGGTTCCGAGCAGTACTTC
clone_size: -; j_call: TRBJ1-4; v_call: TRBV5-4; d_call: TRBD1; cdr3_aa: CASSYGQGASNEKLFF; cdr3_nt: TGTGCCAGCAGCTACGGACAGGGGGCTTCTAATGAAAAACTGTTTTTT
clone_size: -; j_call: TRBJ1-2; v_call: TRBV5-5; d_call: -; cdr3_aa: CASSAGHPKPYDGYTF; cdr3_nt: TGTGCCAGCAGCGCGGGGCACCCAAAGCCGTACGATGGCTACACCTTC
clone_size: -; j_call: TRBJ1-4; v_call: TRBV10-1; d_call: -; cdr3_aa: CASSSLPRPEKLFF; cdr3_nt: TGCGCCAGCAGTTCCTTACCGCGCCCGGAAAAACTGTTTTTT
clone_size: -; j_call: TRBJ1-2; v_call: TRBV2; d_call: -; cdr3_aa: CASSDGRANYGYTF; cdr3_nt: TGTGCCAGCAGTGATGGCAGGGCGAACTATGGCTACACCTTC
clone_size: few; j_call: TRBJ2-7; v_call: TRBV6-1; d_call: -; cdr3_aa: CASSEATGNEQYF; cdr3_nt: TGTGCCAGCAGTGAAGCGACCGGGAACGAGCAGTACTTC
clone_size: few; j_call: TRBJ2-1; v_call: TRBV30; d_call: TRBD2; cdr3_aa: CAWSAAGLAGFNEQFF; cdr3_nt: TGTGCCTGGAGTGCCGCGGGACTAGCGGGCTTCAATGAGCAGTTCTTC
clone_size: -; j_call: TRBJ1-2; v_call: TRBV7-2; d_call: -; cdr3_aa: CASRPPQYNYGYTF; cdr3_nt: TGTGCCAGCAGGCCCCCACAATACAACTATGGCTACACCTTC
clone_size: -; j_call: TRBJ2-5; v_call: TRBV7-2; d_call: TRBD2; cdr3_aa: CASSLAGVGGKTQYF; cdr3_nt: TGTGCCAGCAGCCTAGCAGGCGTGGGGGGGAAGACCCAGTACTTC
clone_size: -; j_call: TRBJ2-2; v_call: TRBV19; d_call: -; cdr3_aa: CASTRWDTGELFF; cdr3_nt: TGTGCCAGTACGAGGTGGGACACCGGGGAGCTGTTTTTT
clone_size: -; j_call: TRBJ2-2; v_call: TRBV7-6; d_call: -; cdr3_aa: CASSLRVAGELFF; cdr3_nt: TGTGCCAGCAGCTTAAGAGTCGCCGGGGAGCTGTTTTTT
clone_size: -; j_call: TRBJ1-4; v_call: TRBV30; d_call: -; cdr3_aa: CAWSVRWTQAEKLFF; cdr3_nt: TGTGCCTGGAGTGTAAGGTGGACTCAAGCCGAAAAACTGTTTTTT
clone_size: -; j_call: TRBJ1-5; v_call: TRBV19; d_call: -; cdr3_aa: CASSINGDQPQHF; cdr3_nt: TGTGCCAGTAGTATTAACGGGGATCAGCCCCAGCATTTT
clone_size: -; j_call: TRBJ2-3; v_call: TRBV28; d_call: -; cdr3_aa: CAPGQTTDTQYF; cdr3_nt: TGTGCCCCCGGACAGACCACAGATACGCAGTATTTT
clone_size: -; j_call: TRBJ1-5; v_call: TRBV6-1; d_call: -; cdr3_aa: CASSDSGSQPQHF; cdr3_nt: TGTGCCAGCAGTGACTCTGGTAGTCAGCCCCAGCATTTT
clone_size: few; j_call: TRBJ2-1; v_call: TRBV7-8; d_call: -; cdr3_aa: CASSFHFSEQFF; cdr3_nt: TGTGCCAGCAGCTTTCACTTTTCGGAGCAGTTCTTC
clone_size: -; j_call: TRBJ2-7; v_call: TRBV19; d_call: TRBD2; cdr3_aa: CASSIELAGDREQYF; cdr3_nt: TGTGCCAGTAGTATAGAACTAGCGGGAGACCGAGAGCAGTACTTC
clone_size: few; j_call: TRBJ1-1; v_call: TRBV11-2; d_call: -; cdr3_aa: CASSLERETEAFF; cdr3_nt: TGTGCCAGCAGCTTAGAAAGGGAGACTGAAGCTTTCTTT
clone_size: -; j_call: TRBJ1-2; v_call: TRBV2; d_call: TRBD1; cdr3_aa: CASSVNRDAGGGDGYTF; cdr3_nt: TGTGCCAGCAGTGTCAACAGGGATGCGGGAGGGGGCGACGGCTACACCTTC